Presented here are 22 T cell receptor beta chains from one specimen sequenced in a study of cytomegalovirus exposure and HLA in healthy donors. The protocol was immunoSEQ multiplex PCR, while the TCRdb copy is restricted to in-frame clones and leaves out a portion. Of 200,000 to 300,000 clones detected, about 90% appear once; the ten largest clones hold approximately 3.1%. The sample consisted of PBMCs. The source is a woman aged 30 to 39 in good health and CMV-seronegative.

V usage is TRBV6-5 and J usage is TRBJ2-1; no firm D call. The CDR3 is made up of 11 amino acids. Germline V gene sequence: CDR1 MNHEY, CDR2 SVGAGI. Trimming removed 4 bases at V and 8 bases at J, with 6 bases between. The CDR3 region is CASSFWDEQFF. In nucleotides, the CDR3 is TGTGCCAGCAGTTTTTGGGATGAGCAGTTCTTC.

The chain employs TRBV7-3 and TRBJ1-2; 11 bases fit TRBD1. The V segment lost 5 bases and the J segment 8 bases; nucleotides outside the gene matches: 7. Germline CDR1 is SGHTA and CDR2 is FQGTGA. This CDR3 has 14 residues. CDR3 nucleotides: TGTGCCAGCAGCCTCGGACAGGGGGCTCCCGGCTACACCTTC. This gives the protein CASSLGQGAPGYTF.

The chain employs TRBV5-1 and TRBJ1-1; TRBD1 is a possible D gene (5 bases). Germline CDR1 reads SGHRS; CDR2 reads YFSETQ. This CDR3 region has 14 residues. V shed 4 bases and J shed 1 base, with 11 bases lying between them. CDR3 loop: CASSRETGNTEAFF. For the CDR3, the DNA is TGCGCCAGCAGCCGAGAAACAGGGAACACTGAAGCTTTCTTT.

As DNA, the CDR3 is TGTGCCAGCAGCTTCGGACTAGCGGGACCTGAGCAGTTCTTC. Translation: CASSFGLAGPEQFF. The gene calls are TRBV6-5 and TRBJ2-1; 12 bases fit TRBD2. Germline loops: CDR1 MNHEY, CDR2 SVGAGI. The J segment lost 9 bases and the V segment lost 6 bases, leaving 6 bases of the junction unmatched. The length of the CDR3 is 14 residues.

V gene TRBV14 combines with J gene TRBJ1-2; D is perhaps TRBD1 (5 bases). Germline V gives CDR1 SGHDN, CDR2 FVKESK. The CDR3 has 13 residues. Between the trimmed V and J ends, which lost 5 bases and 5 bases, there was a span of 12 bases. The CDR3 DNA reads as TGTGCCAGCAGCTTCGACAGTTGGTATGGCTACACCTTC. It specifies CASSFDSWYGYTF.

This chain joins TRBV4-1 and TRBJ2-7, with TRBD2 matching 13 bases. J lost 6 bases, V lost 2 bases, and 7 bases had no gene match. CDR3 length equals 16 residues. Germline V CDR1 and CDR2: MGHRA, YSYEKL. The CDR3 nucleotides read TGCGCCAGCAGCCAATACACTAGCGGGAGGGCGTCCGAGCAGTACTTC. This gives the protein CASSQYTSGRASEQYF.

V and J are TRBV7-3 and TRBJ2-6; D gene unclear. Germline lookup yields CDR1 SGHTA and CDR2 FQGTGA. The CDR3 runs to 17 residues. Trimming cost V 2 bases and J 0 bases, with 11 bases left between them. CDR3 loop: CASSLSVPLSGANVLTF. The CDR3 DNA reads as TGTGCCAGCAGCTTATCAGTACCTCTCTCTGGGGCCAACGTCCTGACTTTC.

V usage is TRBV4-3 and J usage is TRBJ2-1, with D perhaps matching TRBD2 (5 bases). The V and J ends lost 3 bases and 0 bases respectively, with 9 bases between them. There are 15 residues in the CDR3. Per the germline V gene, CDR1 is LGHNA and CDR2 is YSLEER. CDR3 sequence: CASSHGRGSYNEQFF. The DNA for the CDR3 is TGCGCCAGCAGCCATGGTCGGGGCTCCTACAATGAGCAGTTCTTC.

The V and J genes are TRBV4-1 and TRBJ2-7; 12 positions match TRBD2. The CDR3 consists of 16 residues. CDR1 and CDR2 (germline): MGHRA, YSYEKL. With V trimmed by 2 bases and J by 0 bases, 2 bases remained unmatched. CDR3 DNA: TGCGCCAGCAGCCAATCGACTAGCGGGAGCTCCTACGAGCAGTACTTC. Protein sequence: CASSQSTSGSSYEQYF.

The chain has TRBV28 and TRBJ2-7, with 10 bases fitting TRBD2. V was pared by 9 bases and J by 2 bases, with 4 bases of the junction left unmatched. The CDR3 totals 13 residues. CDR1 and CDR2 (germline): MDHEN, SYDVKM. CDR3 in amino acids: CASRTSGPYEQYF. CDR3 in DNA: TGTGCCAGTAGGACTAGCGGACCCTACGAGCAGTACTTC.

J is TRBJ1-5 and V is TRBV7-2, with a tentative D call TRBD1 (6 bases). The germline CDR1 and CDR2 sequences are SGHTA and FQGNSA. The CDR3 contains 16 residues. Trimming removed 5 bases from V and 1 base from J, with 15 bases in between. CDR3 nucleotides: TGTGCCAGCAGCGCAGCGGGGGCTTCGAGCAATCAGCCCCAGCATTTT. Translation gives CASSAAGASSNQPQHF.

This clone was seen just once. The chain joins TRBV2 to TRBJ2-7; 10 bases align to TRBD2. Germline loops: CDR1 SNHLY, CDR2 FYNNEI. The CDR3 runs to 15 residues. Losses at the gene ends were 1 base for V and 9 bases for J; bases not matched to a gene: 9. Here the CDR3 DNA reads TGTGCCAGCAGTGAAGAAAGCAGCGGGAGGGCCGCGCAGTACTTC. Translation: CASSEESSGRAAQYF.

CDR3 sequence (DNA): TGTGCCAGTAGTAATCTGGGGGCGGACGAGCAGTACTTC. Amino acids: CASSNLGADEQYF. The gene calls are TRBV19 and TRBJ2-7; D perhaps matches TRBD1 (6 bases). CDR3 length equals 13 residues. V lost 4 bases, J lost 5 bases, and 12 bases lay in between. The germline V gene encodes CDR1 LNHDA and CDR2 SQIVND (reference sequence).

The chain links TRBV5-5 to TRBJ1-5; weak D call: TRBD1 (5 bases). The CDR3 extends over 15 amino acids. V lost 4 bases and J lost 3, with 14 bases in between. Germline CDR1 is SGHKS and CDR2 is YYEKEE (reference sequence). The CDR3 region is CASSQVGGNNQPQHF. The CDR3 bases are TGTGCCAGCAGCCAAGTGGGGGGGAACAATCAGCCCCAGCATTTT.

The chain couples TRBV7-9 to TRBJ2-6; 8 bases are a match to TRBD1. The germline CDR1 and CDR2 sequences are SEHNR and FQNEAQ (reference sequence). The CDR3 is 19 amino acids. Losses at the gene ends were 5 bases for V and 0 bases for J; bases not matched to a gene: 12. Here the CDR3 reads CASSQGPDRESSGANVLTF. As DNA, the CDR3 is TGTGCCAGCAGCCAGGGGCCGGACAGGGAGAGCTCTGGGGCCAACGTCCTGACTTTC.

The CDR3, as DNA: TGTGCCGGTCGGGACTCTAAAGTGAGCAATCAGCCCCAGCATTTT. Translation: CAGRDSKVSNQPQHF. The chain uses TRBV28 and TRBJ1-5, with TRBD1 as a possible D gene (5 bases). The CDR3 is 15 residues long. V shed 11 bases and J shed 1 base, with 18 bases lying between them. CDR1 and CDR2 from the germline V gene are MDHEN and SYDVKM.

The CDR3 region has the DNA TGCGCCAGCAGCTTGGTAGAGACCCAGTACTTC. It is translated as CASSLVETQYF. The chain employs TRBV5-1 and TRBJ2-5; D is unresolved. The V gene lost 0 bases and the J gene lost 4 bases, with 1 base spanning the gap. Germline CDR1 is SGHRS and CDR2 is YFSETQ. The CDR3 is 11 amino acids.

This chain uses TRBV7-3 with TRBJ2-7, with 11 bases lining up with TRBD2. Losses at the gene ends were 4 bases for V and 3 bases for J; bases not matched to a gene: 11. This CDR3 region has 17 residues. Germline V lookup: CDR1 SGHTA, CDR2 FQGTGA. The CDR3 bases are TGTGCCAGCAGCTCCCCCCCTCTAGCGGGAGGATTCTACGAGCAGTACTTC. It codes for CASSSPPLAGGFYEQYF.

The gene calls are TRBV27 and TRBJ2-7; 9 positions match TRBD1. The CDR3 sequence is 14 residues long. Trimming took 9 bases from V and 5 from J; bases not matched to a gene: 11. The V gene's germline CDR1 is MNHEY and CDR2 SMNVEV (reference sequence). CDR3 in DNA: TGTGCCAGTAAAAAGGACAGGGGAAGGGACGAGCAGTACTTC. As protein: CASKKDRGRDEQYF.

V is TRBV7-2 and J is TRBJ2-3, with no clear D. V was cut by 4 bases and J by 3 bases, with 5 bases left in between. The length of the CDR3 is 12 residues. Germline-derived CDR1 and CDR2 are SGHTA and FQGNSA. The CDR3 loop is CASSSVTDTQYF. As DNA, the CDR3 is TGTGCCAGCAGCTCTGTGACAGATACGCAGTATTTT.

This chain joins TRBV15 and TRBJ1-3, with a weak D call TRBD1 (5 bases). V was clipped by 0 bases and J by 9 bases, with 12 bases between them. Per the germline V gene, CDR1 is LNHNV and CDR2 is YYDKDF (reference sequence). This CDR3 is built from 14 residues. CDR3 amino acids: CATSRDRTGGTIYF. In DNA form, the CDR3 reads TGTGCCACCAGCAGAGATAGGACCGGGGGCACCATATATTTT.

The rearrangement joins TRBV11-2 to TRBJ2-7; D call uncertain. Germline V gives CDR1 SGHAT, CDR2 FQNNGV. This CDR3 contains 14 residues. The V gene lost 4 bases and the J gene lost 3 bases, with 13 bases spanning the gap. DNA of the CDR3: TGTGCCAGCAGCTCAGACCCCGGTTTCTACGAGCAGTACTTC. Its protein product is CASSSDPGFYEQYF.